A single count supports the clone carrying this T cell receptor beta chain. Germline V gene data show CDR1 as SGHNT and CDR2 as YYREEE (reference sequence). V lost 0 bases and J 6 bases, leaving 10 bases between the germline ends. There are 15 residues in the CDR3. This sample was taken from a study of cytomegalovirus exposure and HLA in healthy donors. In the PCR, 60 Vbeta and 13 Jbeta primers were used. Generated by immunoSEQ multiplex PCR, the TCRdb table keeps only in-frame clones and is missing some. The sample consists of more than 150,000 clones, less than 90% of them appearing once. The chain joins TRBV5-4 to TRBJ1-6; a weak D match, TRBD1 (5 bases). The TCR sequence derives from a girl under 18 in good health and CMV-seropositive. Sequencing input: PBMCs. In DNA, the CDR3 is TGTGCCAGCAGCTTGGCGCCGGGACTTAATTCACCCCTCCACTTT. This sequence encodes CASSLAPGLNSPLHF.